This T cell receptor (beta chain) stems from a study of beta chain features in type 1 diabetes (dated by TCRdb to the late 2010s). General notes on the study: Mean age, gender distribution, total cell number and subset yield did not differ between patients and healthy donors. The study compared TCRB repertoires of sorted circulating CD4+ T cell subsets between recently diagnosed type 1 diabetes patients and matched healthy donors. A total of over 90,000,000 sorted cells were examined across all samples, and a strong correlation was observed between cell number per subset and RNA yield. Regulatory and stem cell-like memory subsets were obtained from only 8 patients and roughly 8 healthy donors, while naive and central memory subsets were obtained from all 30 or so donors. The study at large found these results: PCR may preferentially amplify shorter templates, but because patient and control samples were amplified and corrected together, any resulting skew would affect both groups equally. Because small numbers of individuals were included in the HLA sub-analyses, any influence of HLA type on TCRB rearrangement was left unresolved. Because cDNA was sequenced instead of genomic DNA, highly expressing activated cells could be over-represented, though the groups showed no difference in activation or CD3 levels. At VDJ recombination sites, type 1 diabetes patients had fewer insertions and more deleted nucleotides, which implies abnormalities in thymic rearrangement. The naive, central memory and regulatory TCRB repertoires appeared to resemble one another more closely among patients than among healthy donors. In all four CD4+ subsets, TCRB CDR3 length was moderately but significantly shorter in type 1 diabetes patients.

A single peripheral blood draw of approximately 0.11 L on average was collected from each donor into heparinised tubes. Naive, central memory, regulatory and stem cell-like memory CD4+ T cells were sorted on a BD FACSAria II using a panel including CD45RO, CCR7, CD25, CD127, CD95 and CD27. Every sorted population had a purity above 95%. PBMCs were isolated immediately by Lymphoprep density gradient centrifugation and stained directly without culture. So that batch effects would be minimized, each experiment stained and sorted samples in pairs, pairing one healthy donor with one patient. CDR1 and CDR2 are drawn from the germline V gene: MNHEY, SVGAGI. CDR3 length: 14 amino acids, cysteine to phenylalanine. Just CDR3 DNA is preserved here, 42 bases in frame from base 1. Cut back by 4 bases and 0 bases, the V and J ends lie 10 bases apart. With regard to this clone: Its specific antigen is unknown. Within one base of it there is no much larger clone, and no base qualities were kept.

The entire isolated RNA was reverse transcribed using the High Capacity cDNA Reverse Transcription Kit, and thus expressed TCRB transcripts were sequenced. Stem cell-like memory T cell samples underwent survey-depth immunoSEQ sequencing, averaging approximately 1 million total reads per sample. Sorted cells were lysed in RLT buffer and RNA was extracted with DNase-treated RNeasy Micro or Mini kits, depending on cell number. To prevent cross-contamination, each cell subset was processed individually, whereas patient and healthy donor samples were processed jointly. Using the immunoSEQ multiplex PCR, TCRB sequences were amplified from cDNA into 87-bp fragments spanning the CDR3 region. Sequencing of the amplicons was performed on the Illumina HiSeq platform. The source study handled its data this way. Synthetic template baselines were used to correct PCR bias computationally, reads within Hamming distance 2 were collapsed together, and singletons that could not be merged were discarded. Reads were aligned to IMGT to assign V, D and J genes, CDR3 length, and insertions or deletions at six rearrangement sites. Clonotype counts were normalized to sorted cell number within each subset before computing true diversity and Gini coefficients with the tcR R package. The overlap coefficient, calculated on TCRB nucleotide sequences, was used to measure repertoire sharing. This immuneACCESS table, as held by TCRdb, lists in-frame sequences with V and J called but not all clones. Of the missing ones, under half trace to an unresolved V gene in checked studies; the others have no known cause. V and J calls and clone size are copied from that table; D and trimming were computed from the DNA. The sample table shows tens of thousands of clones, and around a third are seen once. Approximately 0.46% of the sample is taken by the ten largest.

Rearrangement joined TRBV6-5 to TRBJ2-7; the D gene is unclear. This clonotype was sampled from a woman aged 18-35 years in good health. The sample taken for sequencing was stem cell memory CD4+ T cells from blood. The cell subset or site tag for this specimen amounts to: stem cell-like memory CD4+ T cells. The CDR3 corresponds to CASSSYSHSYEQYF. The DNA sequence is given as TGTGCCAGCAGTTCCTACAGCCACTCCTACGAGCAGTACTTC.